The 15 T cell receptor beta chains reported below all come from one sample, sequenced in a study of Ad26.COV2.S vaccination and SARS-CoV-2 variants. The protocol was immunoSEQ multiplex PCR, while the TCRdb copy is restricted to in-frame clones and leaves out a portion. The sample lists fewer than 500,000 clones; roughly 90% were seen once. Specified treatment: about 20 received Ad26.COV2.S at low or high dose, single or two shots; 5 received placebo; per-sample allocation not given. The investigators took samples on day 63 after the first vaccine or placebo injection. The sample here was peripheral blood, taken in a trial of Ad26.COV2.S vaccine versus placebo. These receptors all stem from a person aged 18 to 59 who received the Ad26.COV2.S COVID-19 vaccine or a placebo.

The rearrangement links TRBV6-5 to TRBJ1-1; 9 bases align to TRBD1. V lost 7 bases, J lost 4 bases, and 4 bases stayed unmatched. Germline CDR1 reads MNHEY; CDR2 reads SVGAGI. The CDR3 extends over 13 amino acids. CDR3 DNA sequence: TGTGCCAGCACCTCACAGGGGGCCACTGAAGCTTTCTTT. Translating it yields CASTSQGATEAFF.

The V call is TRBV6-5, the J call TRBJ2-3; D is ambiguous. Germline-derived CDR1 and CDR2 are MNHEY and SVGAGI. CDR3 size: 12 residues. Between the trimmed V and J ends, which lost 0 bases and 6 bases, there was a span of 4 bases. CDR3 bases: TGTGCCAGCAGTTACTCGTCCGATACGCAGTATTTT. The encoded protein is CASSYSSDTQYF.

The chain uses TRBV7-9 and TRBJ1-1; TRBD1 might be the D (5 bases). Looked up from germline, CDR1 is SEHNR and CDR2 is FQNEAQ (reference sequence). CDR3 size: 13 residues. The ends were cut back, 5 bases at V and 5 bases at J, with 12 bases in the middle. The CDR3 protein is CASSTGLGTEAFF. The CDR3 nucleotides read TGTGCCAGCAGCACGGGACTGGGGACTGAAGCTTTCTTT. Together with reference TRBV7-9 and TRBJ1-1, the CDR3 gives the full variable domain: DTGVSQNPRHKITKRGQNVTFRCDPISEHNRLYWYRQTLGQGPEFLTYFQNEAQLEKSRLLSDRFSAERPKGSFSTLEIQRTEQGDSAMYLCASSTGLGTEAFFGQGTRLTVV.

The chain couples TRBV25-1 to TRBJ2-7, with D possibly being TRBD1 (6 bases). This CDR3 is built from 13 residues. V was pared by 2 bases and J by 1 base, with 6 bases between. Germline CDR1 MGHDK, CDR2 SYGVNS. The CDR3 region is CASSERGSYEQYF. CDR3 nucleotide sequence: TGTGCCAGCAGTGAAAGGGGGTCCTACGAGCAGTACTTC.

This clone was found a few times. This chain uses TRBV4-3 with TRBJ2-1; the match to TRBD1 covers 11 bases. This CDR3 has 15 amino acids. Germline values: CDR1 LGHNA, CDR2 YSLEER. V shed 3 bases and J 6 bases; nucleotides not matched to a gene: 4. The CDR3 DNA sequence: TGCGCCAGCAGCCAGGACAGGGGGCCAAGCAATGAGCAGTTCTTC. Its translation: CASSQDRGPSNEQFF.

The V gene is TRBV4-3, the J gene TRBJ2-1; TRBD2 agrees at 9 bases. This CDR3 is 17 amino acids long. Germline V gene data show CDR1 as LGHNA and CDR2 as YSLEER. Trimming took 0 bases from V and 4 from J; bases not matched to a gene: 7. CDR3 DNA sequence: TGCGCCAGCAGCCAAGATGGTAGCGGGAGCCCATACAATGAGCAGTTCTTC. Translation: CASSQDGSGSPYNEQFF.

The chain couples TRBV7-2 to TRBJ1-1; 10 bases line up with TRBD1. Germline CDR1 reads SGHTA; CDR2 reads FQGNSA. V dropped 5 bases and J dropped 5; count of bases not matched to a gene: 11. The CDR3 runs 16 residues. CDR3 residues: CASSNRDRGLRTEAFF. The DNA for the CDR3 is TGTGCCAGCAGCAACCGGGACAGGGGCCTTCGAACTGAAGCTTTCTTT.

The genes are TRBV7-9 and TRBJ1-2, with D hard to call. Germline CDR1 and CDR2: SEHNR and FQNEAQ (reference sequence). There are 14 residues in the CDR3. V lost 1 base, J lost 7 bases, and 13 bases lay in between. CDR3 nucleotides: TGTGCCAGCAGCTTAGGTTTGGAGCGTCGTGGCTACACCTTC. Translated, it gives CASSLGLERRGYTF.

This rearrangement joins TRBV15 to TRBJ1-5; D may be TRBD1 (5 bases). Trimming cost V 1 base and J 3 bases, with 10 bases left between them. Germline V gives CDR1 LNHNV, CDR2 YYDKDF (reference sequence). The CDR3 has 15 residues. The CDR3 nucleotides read TGTGCCACCAGCAGAGCACAGGCCCCCAATCAGCCCCAGCATTTT. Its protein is CATSRAQAPNQPQHF. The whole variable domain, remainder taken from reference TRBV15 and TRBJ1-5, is DAMVIQNPRYQVTQFGKPVTLSCSQTLNHNVMYWYQQKSSQAPKLLFHYYDKDFNNEADTPDNFQSRRPNTSFCFLDIRSPGLGDTAMYLCATSRAQAPNQPQHFGDGTRLSIL.

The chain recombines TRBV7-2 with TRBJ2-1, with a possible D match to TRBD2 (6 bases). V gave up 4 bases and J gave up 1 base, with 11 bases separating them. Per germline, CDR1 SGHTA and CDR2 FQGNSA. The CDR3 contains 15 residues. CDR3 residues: CASSYAGTSYNEQFF. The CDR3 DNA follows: TGTGCCAGCAGCTATGCGGGAACGTCCTACAATGAGCAGTTCTTC.

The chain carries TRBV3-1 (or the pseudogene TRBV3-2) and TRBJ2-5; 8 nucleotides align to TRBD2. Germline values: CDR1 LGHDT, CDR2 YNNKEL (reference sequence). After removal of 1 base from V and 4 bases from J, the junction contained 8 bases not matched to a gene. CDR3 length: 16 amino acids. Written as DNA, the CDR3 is TGTGCCAGCAGCCAAGGCCCGGGACTAGGACCAGAGACCCAGTACTTC. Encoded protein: CASSQGPGLGPETQYF.

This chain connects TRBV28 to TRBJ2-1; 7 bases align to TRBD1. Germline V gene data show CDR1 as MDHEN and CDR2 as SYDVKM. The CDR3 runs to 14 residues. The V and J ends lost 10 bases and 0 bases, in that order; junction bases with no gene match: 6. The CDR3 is CATVGGSSYNEQFF. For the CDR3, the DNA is TGTGCCACCGTAGGGGGCAGCTCCTACAATGAGCAGTTCTTC.

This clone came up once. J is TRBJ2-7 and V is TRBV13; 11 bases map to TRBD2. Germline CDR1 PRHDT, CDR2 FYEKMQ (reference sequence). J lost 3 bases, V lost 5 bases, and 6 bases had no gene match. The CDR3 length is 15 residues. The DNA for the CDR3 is TGTGCCAGCAGCGAATACGGGACTAGCGGCTACGAGCAGTACTTC. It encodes CASSEYGTSGYEQYF.

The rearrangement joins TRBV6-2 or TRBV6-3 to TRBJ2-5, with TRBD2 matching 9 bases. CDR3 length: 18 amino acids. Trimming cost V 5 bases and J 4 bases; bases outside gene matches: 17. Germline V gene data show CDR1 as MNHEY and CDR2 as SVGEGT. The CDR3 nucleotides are TGTGCCAGCAGTACTGGCCCCTGGTCGCGGGAGGGCCCAGAGACCCAGTACTTC. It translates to CASSTGPWSREGPETQYF.

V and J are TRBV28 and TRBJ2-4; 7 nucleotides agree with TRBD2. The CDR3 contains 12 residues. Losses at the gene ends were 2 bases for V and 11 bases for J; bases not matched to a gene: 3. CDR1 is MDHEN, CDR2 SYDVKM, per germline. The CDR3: CASSLGLAVQYF. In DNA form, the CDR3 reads TGTGCCAGCAGTTTAGGCCTAGCGGTTCAGTACTTC.